A single count supports the clone carrying this T cell receptor beta chain. Its target is not known. Isolated RNA was reverse transcribed into cDNA used as the sequencing template. Data came from immunoSEQ multiplex PCR; TCRdb stores just in-frame clones and leaves some out. The sample has approximately 180,000 clones; approximately 70% are singletons. Germline V gives CDR1 MNHEY, CDR2 SMNVEV (reference sequence). This CDR3 is built from 15 residues. The germline V and J ends were trimmed by 9 bases and 4 bases, with 18 bases remaining between them. These data come from a study of CD8+ T cells in alopecia areata. The study's findings and limits: Patients shared TCRs less clearly than mice did, possibly owing to HLA.

The chain links TRBV27 to TRBJ2-2, with D uncertain. The sequencing here drew on CD8+ T cells sorted from blood, taken at week 0. The receptor was derived from a human donor with alopecia areata. CDR3 sequence reads: CASYPRPRITGELFF. In DNA, the CDR3 is TGTGCCAGTTACCCCCGACCTCGAATCACCGGGGAGCTGTTTTTT.